A selection of T cell receptor beta chains follows, all from one sample in a study of Graves' ophthalmopathy and Graves' hyperthyroidism. TCRdb used MiXCR to reprocess the multiplex PCR reads, holding one entry per CDR3 protein. The top ten clones hold around 10% of a sample with over a million distinct CDR3 sequences, about 36% of them seen once. The sequencing input was peripheral blood or thyroid tissue (not recorded which). The source is an adult man with Graves' hyperthyroidism. Both conserved end residues are part of each CDR3. The D gene is left open where the match is weak. Size is omitted from some rows. Given values are once, few, many or a class for expanded clones.

J | size | length | D | V | DNA | CDR3
TRBJ1-3 | many | 14 | - | TRBV25-1 | TGTGCCAGCAGGGGGGATTCTCCCGGAAACACCATATATTTT | CASRGDSPGNTIYF
TRBJ1-1 | few | 15 | - | TRBV12-3/TRBV12-4 | TGTGCCAGCAGCGTAAACCGGGACTTCAACACTGAAGCTTTCTTT | CASSVNRDFNTEAFF
TRBJ2-7 | many | 14 | TRBD2 | TRBV15 | TGTGCCACCAGCCCTGGACTAGCGGGGGTTGAGCAGTACTTC | CATSPGLAGVEQYF
TRBJ1-4 | - | 13 | - | TRBV4-1 | TGCGCCAGCAGATCCGGGATTGGAGAAAAACTGTTTTTT | CASRSGIGEKLFF
TRBJ1-2 | few | 15 | - | TRBV20-1 | TGCAGTGCTAGGATGATCGAACTACTCTACTATGGCTACACCTTC | CSARMIELLYYGYTF
TRBJ2-5 | many | 12 | - | TRBV2 | TGTGCCAGCAGCGAGGACAGTGAGCCCCAGTACTTC | CASSEDSEPQYF
TRBJ1-1 | few | 18 | TRBD1 | TRBV7-2 | TGTGCCAGCAGCTTAGTAGGGACAGGGGGCTCGAGGGGCACTGAAGCTTTCTTT | CASSLVGTGGSRGTEAFF
TRBJ2-5 | many | 15 | - | TRBV7-9 | TGTGCCAGCAGCTTGCTCCGCCCAACCGAGGAGACCCAGTACTTC | CASSLLRPTEETQYF
TRBJ2-7 | many | 15 | TRBD2 | TRBV11-2 | TGTGCCAGCAGCTTAGCGGGGGGGGCGAACTACGAGCAGTACTTC | CASSLAGGANYEQYF
TRBJ2-5 | many | 16 | TRBD2 | TRBV29-1 | TGCAGCGTTGCGGGGGGGAAACAGGCCCTTCAAGAGACCCAGTACTTC | CSVAGGKQALQETQYF
TRBJ1-5 | few | 20 | - | TRBV6-7 | TGTGCCAGCAGTTACCCCAGGGGCTGGGACCCACTGTGTAGCAATCAGCCCCAGCATTTT | CASSYPRGWDPLCSNQPQHF
TRBJ2-5 | - | 14 | - | TRBV7-2 | TGTGCCAGCAGCTTTTGGCAAGAGAGGGAGACCCAGTACTTC | CASSFWQERETQYF
TRBJ2-7 | many | 13 | - | TRBV12-3/TRBV12-4 | TGTGCCAGCAGTCTTCGACGCGCCTACGAGCAGTACTTC | CASSLRRAYEQYF
TRBJ1-3 | - | 15 | - | TRBV6-2/TRBV6-3 | TGTGCCAGCAGTCCTGGACCGGTCTCTGGAAACACCATATATTTT | CASSPGPVSGNTIYF
TRBJ1-4 | many | 15 | TRBD1 | TRBV19 | TGTGCCAGTAGTGGACCGGGACAGGCGCAAGAAAAACTGTTTTTT | CASSGPGQAQEKLFF
TRBJ2-5 | few | 16 | - | TRBV15 | TGTGCCACCAGCAGAGATAGTTTCGAACGGAAAGAGACCCAGTACTTC | CATSRDSFERKETQYF
TRBJ2-5 | - | 16 | TRBD1 | TRBV15 | TGTGCCACCAGCAGAAGGACAGGGACCCGCCAAGAGACCCAGTACTTC | CATSRRTGTRQETQYF
TRBJ2-7 | - | 15 | - | TRBV10-2 | TGCGCCAGCAGTGAGACTTCAGTGGTTAATTCGGTGCAGTACTTC | CASSETSVVNSVQYF
TRBJ2-7 | few | 14 | - | TRBV4-2 | TGTGCCAGCAGCCAAGATCTTATCTCCTACGAGCAGTACTTC | CASSQDLISYEQYF
TRBJ2-5 | many | 14 | - | TRBV2 | TGTGCCAGCAGTGAAGGGGGATTACAAGAGACCCAGTACTTC | CASSEGGLQETQYF
TRBJ2-1 | - | 18 | TRBD2 | TRBV10-3 | TGTGCCATCAGTGAATTGACTAGCGGGCAGAGCTCCTACAATGAGCAGTTCTTC | CAISELTSGQSSYNEQFF
TRBJ1-1 | few | 15 | TRBD1 | TRBV2 | TGTGCCAGCAGTCCGCGGGACAGGATGAACACTGAAGCTTTCTTT | CASSPRDRMNTEAFF
TRBJ2-2 | many | 13 | - | TRBV5-1 | TGCGCCAGCAGCATGACCCACCCCGGGGAGCTGTTTTTT | CASSMTHPGELFF
TRBJ2-5 | - | 15 | TRBD2 | TRBV25-1 | TGTGCCAGCAGTCGATCTAGCGGGGGCCGGGAGACCCAGTACTTC | CASSRSSGGRETQYF
TRBJ2-5 | - | 15 | - | TRBV4-1 | TGCGCCAGCAGCCCGTACAGGCCCCTTGACGAGACCCAGTACTTC | CASSPYRPLDETQYF
TRBJ1-5 | few | 13 | TRBD1 | TRBV7-9 | TGTGCCAGCAGCAGACAGGGTGCAGGGCCCCAGCATTTT | CASSRQGAGPQHF
TRBJ2-3 | - | 13 | - | TRBV7-9 | TGTGCCAGCAGCCCTCTCCTCACAGATACGCAGTATTTT | CASSPLLTDTQYF
TRBJ2-7 | few | 14 | - | TRBV19 | TGTGCCAGTAGTTCACAGGGAGAGGGTTACGAGCAGTACTTC | CASSSQGEGYEQYF
TRBJ1-2 | many | 11 | - | TRBV20-1 | TGCAGTGCTGAGGGGACCTATGGCTACACCTTC | CSAEGTYGYTF
TRBJ2-2 | - | 15 | - | TRBV5-1 | TGCGCCAGCAGGTTACTGGGACAGAACACCGGGGAGCTGTTTTTT | CASRLLGQNTGELFF
TRBJ1-2 | few | 15 | - | TRBV12-3/TRBV12-4 | TGTGCCAGCAGTTTAAGGGAGGGGCTTCGGTATGGCTACACCTTC | CASSLREGLRYGYTF
TRBJ2-1 | - | 17 | - | TRBV25-1 | TGTGCCAGCAGTACAACACAGGGGAGGACGGAACGCAATGAGCAGTTCTTC | CASSTTQGRTERNEQFF
TRBJ2-5 | few | 15 | - | TRBV5-1 | TGCGCCAGCCGCCAGGGGGGACTACTACAAGAGACCCAGTACTTC | CASRQGGLLQETQYF
TRBJ2-5 | many | 13 | TRBD2 | TRBV9 | TGTGCCAGCAGCCGGGGGGGAGGGGAGACCCAGTACTTC | CASSRGGGETQYF
TRBJ2-6 | - | 15 | - | TRBV20-1 | TGCAGTGCTGTGAATGGGCCCTCTGGGGCCAACGTCCTGACTTTC | CSAVNGPSGANVLTF
TRBJ1-1 | few | 15 | - | TRBV10-3 | TGTGCCAGCAGTGACTCACCTTTTGGTAACACTGAAGCTTTCTTT | CASSDSPFGNTEAFF
TRBJ2-3 | few | 13 | - | TRBV7-9 | TGTGCCAGCAGCCCCACCGGCCCAGATACGCAGTATTTT | CASSPTGPDTQYF
TRBJ1-1 | - | 14 | - | TRBV5-1 | TGCGCCAGCAGCACGGGGGTGGCGAACACTGAAGCTTTCTTT | CASSTGVANTEAFF
TRBJ1-1 | - | 14 | - | TRBV6-5 | TGTGCCAGCAGTCACAGGACCGGGGGCACTGAAGCTTTCTTT | CASSHRTGGTEAFF
TRBJ1-5 | many | 14 | - | TRBV10-3 | TGTGCCATCAGTGAAAACGGAGGCAATCAGCCCCAGCATTTT | CAISENGGNQPQHF
TRBJ1-5 | many | 15 | - | TRBV19 | TGTGCCAGTAGTAAACTGGTACAGCAAAATCAGCCCCAGCATTTT | CASSKLVQQNQPQHF
TRBJ2-5 | - | 16 | TRBD1 | TRBV20-1 | TGCAGTGCTAGAGATGACCGACAGGGGGGCAAAGAGACCCAGTACTTC | CSARDDRQGGKETQYF
TRBJ2-5 | few | 15 | - | TRBV4-1 | TGCGCCAGCAGCCAAGAAGGGGGGGCGGCGGAGACCCAGTACTTC | CASSQEGGAAETQYF
TRBJ1-5 | - | 15 | - | TRBV19 | TGTGCCAGTAGTCTCCATGAGCAGGGGAAAGAGACCCAGCATTTT | CASSLHEQGKETQHF
TRBJ2-7 | many | 17 | - | TRBV29-1 | TGCAGCGTTGGACCGACGTCATCGGGACAACAATCCTACGAGCAGTACTTC | CSVGPTSSGQQSYEQYF
TRBJ2-7 | few | 13 | - | TRBV12-3/TRBV12-4 | TGTGCCAGCAGTCCCGGGACCACCCTTGGGCAGTACTTC | CASSPGTTLGQYF